This paragraph covers one TCR beta chain sequence. Its specificity is not known. The record originates from a study of shared clonotypes between healthy human individuals. The study, taken as a whole, reports: Rarefaction indicated that sorted-subset sequencing remained incomplete although depth was large.

Per the germline V gene, CDR1 is MDHEN and CDR2 is SYDVKM. The CDR3 extends over 16 amino acids. V shed 4 bases and J shed 1 base, with 17 bases lying between them. Healthy HIV-negative adults without recent acute infections or vaccinations served as donors. The donor cohort consisted entirely of Caucasian adults residing in Nashville, Tennessee. Sequencing used immunoSEQ multiplex PCR; TCRdb keeps in-frame clones, though not all of them. The table lists roughly 1.5 million clones, roughly 98% of them singletons. Sequenced: naive CD4+ T cells sorted from blood. Subset indicated: CD45RA+ positively selected. This chain uses TRBV28 with TRBJ2-7; D is perhaps TRBD1 (6 bases). This receptor was obtained from a man aged 25 to 45 in good health. CDR3 DNA: TGTGCCAGCAGTTCATTTTTCGGACAGCGGTCCTACGAGCAGTACTTC. This codes for CASSSFFGQRSYEQYF.